Below, 27 T cell receptor beta chains from the same sample are listed, as sequenced in a study of Ad26.COV2.S vaccination and SARS-CoV-2 variants. Treatment given: about 20 received Ad26.COV2.S at low or high dose, single or two shots; 5 received placebo; per-sample allocation not given. Sampling was done on day 63 after the first vaccine or placebo injection. Method: immunoSEQ multiplex PCR; TCRdb's copy keeps in-frame clones and lacks some. The sample lists approximately 400,000 clones; about 83% were seen once. The sequenced sample was peripheral blood, obtained in a trial of Ad26.COV2.S vaccine versus placebo. The source of these receptors is a person between 18 and 59 years old who received the Ad26.COV2.S COVID-19 vaccine or a placebo.

The chain uses TRBV6-2 or TRBV6-3 and TRBJ2-2, with D possibly being TRBD1 (5 bases). The CDR3 extends over 17 amino acids. V was pared by 0 bases and J by 3 bases, with 14 bases between. From germline, CDR1 is MNHEY and CDR2 SVGEGT. This chain's CDR3 is CASSYSGERADTGELFF. The CDR3 bases are TGTGCCAGCAGTTACTCAGGGGAAAGGGCGGACACCGGGGAGCTGTTTTTT.

V gene TRBV14 combines with J gene TRBJ2-2, with D unclear. CDR3 size: 15 residues. Germline V lookup: CDR1 SGHDN, CDR2 FVKESK. Trimming removed 0 bases at V and 5 bases at J, with 10 bases between. The CDR3 reads CASSQDLPGTGELFF. For the CDR3, the DNA is TGTGCCAGCAGCCAAGATCTTCCCGGGACCGGGGAGCTGTTTTTT.

This sequence joins TRBV2 and TRBJ2-7; 10 bases fit TRBD1. CDR3 length: 15 amino acids. After removal of 3 bases from V and 5 bases from J, the junction contained 7 bases not matched to a gene. Germline CDR1 is SNHLY and CDR2 is FYNNEI. The CDR3, as DNA: TGTGCCAGCAGTGATACGACAGGGGGCATCGACGAGCAGTACTTC. Translated, it gives CASSDTTGGIDEQYF. The full variable domain, rest sourced from reference TRBV2 and TRBJ2-7, is EPEVTQTPSHQVTQMGQEVILRCVPISNHLYFYWYRQILGQKVEFLVSFYNNEISEKSEIFDDQFSVERPDGSNFTLKIRSTKLEDSAMYFCASSDTTGGIDEQYFGPGTRLTVT.

This sequence joins TRBV19 and TRBJ1-2, with 7 bases that match TRBD1. The CDR3 has 15 amino acids. With 5 bases clipped from V and 0 bases from J, the junction kept 6 bases outside the gene matches. Germline CDR1 reads LNHDA; CDR2 reads SQIVND (reference sequence). Here the CDR3 reads CASSWGQSSNYGYTF. The CDR3 DNA reads TGTGCCAGTAGTTGGGGACAGAGTTCTAACTATGGCTACACCTTC.

The V gene is TRBV12-3 or TRBV12-4, the J gene TRBJ1-5; D ambiguous. Trimming shortened V by 3 bases and J by 5 bases, and 5 bases separated the two germline ends. This CDR3 is 12 amino acids long. In DNA form, the CDR3 reads TGTGCCAGCAGTTTGAGCTATCAGCCCCAGCATTTT. This sequence encodes CASSLSYQPQHF.

V gene TRBV4-3 combines with J gene TRBJ2-2, with unresolved D. CDR1 and CDR2 (germline): LGHNA, YSLEER. This CDR3 region has 17 residues. The ends were cut back, 2 bases at V and 1 base at J, with 14 bases in the middle. DNA for the CDR3: TGCGCCAGCAGCCAACATTTCGTACGATTGAACACCGGGGAGCTGTTTTTT. Its protein product is CASSQHFVRLNTGELFF.

The chain's CDR3 is CATSVASGGRTDTQYF. The CDR3 region has the DNA TGTGCCACCAGTGTGGCGTCGGGGGGCAGAACAGATACGCAGTATTTT. The chain carries TRBV24-1 and TRBJ2-3, with a tentative D call TRBD2 (7 bases). V dropped 5 bases and J dropped 3 bases, with 17 bases sitting between them. The CDR3 length is 16 residues. Germline loops: CDR1 KGHDR, CDR2 SFDVKD.

This chain joins TRBV30 and TRBJ1-2; D perhaps matches TRBD1 (6 bases). Trimming removed 0 bases at V and 5 bases at J, with 13 bases between. Germline V gives CDR1 GTSNPN, CDR2 SVGIG (reference sequence). This CDR3 is 14 amino acids long. The CDR3 DNA is TGTGCCTGGAGTGTAGGAGGGGGTGGATATGGCTACACCTTC. Its protein is CAWSVGGGGYGYTF.

The chain employs TRBV27 and TRBJ1-6; TRBD1 agrees at 8 bases. With V trimmed by 8 bases and J by 9 bases, 12 bases remained unmatched. Germline V gene sequence: CDR1 MNHEY, CDR2 SMNVEV (reference sequence). The CDR3 is 15 residues long. CDR3 in DNA: TGTGCCAGCGCCCCGGGACAGGTTTCTGGTTCACCCCTCCACTTT. It specifies CASAPGQVSGSPLHF.

The sample holds a few counts of this clone. The chain recombines TRBV6-5 with TRBJ2-1; D is perhaps TRBD1 or TRBD2 (5 bases each). This CDR3 spans 15 amino acids. Germline CDR1 is MNHEY and CDR2 is SVGAGI. V lost 6 bases, J lost 3 bases, and 15 bases lay in between. The CDR3 bases are TGTGCCAGCAGCCCCCAGGGCGGGTTCTACAATGAGCAGTTCTTC. Its protein product is CASSPQGGFYNEQFF.

The chain is built from TRBV18 and TRBJ1-1, with TRBD1 matching 7 bases. Germline V gene data show CDR1 as KGHSH and CDR2 as LQKENI. The CDR3 has 15 residues. Trimming cost V 0 bases and J 1 base; bases outside gene matches: 2. In DNA form, the CDR3 reads TGTGCCAGCTCACCACCGGACAGGAGGAACACTGAAGCTTTCTTT. The encoded protein is CASSPPDRRNTEAFF.

The CDR3, as DNA: TGTGCTAGTGGTGAGGACAGGGTTTTCGACGAGCAGTACTTC. Translated: CASGEDRVFDEQYF. The V and J genes are TRBV12-5 and TRBJ2-7; the match to TRBD1 covers 8 bases. The germline V gene encodes CDR1 LGHNT and CDR2 FRNRAP. CDR3 length: 14 amino acids. With V trimmed by 5 bases and J by 5 bases, 8 bases remained unmatched.

The V and J genes are TRBV6-1 and TRBJ2-7; TRBD1 matches at 9 bases. The V segment lost 1 base and the J segment 4 bases; nucleotides outside the gene matches: 5. Germline-derived CDR1 and CDR2 are MNHNS and SASEGT. The CDR3 runs to 15 residues. This chain's CDR3 is CASSEGGQGLYEQYF. The CDR3 region has the DNA TGTGCCAGCAGTGAAGGGGGACAGGGTTTATACGAGCAGTACTTC.

The chain carries TRBV19 and TRBJ2-7; 10 positions match TRBD1. V gave up 8 bases and J gave up 3 bases; unmatched junction bases: 10. The germline CDR1 and CDR2 sequences are LNHDA and SQIVND (reference sequence). The CDR3 contains 15 residues. DNA of the CDR3: TGTGCCAGTTCCCCCGGGACAGGGGAATTCTACGAGCAGTACTTC. Residues: CASSPGTGEFYEQYF.

The table lists this clone with a few counts. J is TRBJ1-2 and V is TRBV5-1; TRBD1 matches at 7 bases. Germline V gives CDR1 SGHRS, CDR2 YFSETQ. The CDR3 spans 14 residues. J was trimmed by 2 bases and V by 7 bases; bases with no gene match: 8. Here the CDR3 reads CASAEGAGNYGYTF. The CDR3 bases are TGCGCCAGCGCAGAGGGGGCCGGGAACTATGGCTACACCTTC.

The rearrangement joins TRBV2 to TRBJ2-7; 8 bases are a match to TRBD1. The CDR3 covers 13 residues. Trimming at V came to 6 bases and at J to 6 bases, leaving 7 bases not matched to a gene. From germline, CDR1 is SNHLY and CDR2 FYNNEI. The CDR3 DNA reads as TGTGCCAGCAGGGACAGGGCGTTCGGCGAGCAGTACTTC. Protein sequence: CASRDRAFGEQYF.

The genes are TRBV29-1 and TRBJ2-1; D is undetermined. This CDR3 spans 10 amino acids. Trimming shortened V by 4 bases and J by 5 bases, and 3 bases separated the two germline ends. Germline CDR1 and CDR2: SQVTM and ANQGSEA. DNA of the CDR3: TGCAGCGTTGGGCACAATGAGCAGTTCTTC. Translated, it gives CSVGHNEQFF.

A word on this clone: Germline is not matched at one junction end, which may reflect a read error. The V call is TRBV28, the J call TRBJ1-2, with D possibly being TRBD1 (6 bases). The CDR3 contains 12 residues. Germline V gives CDR1 MDHEN, CDR2 SYDVKM. The CDR3 protein is CASTLDRTSPVF. DNA for the CDR3: TGTGCCAGCACCCTTGACAGGACATCCCCCGTCTTC.

The chain has TRBV9 and TRBJ1-4; no firm D call. The CDR3 runs to 15 residues. Germline CDR1 SGDLS, CDR2 YYNGEE. Trimming took off 0 bases at V and 4 bases at J, with 10 bases between the two ends. The CDR3 nucleotides read TGTGCCAGCAGCGTAGAGGACCGGAATAATGAAAAACTGTTTTTT. Its protein is CASSVEDRNNEKLFF.

The chain recombines TRBV12-3 or TRBV12-4 with TRBJ2-1; maybe TRBD1 (6 bases). This CDR3 is 13 amino acids long. Trimming left V 7 bases short and J 6 bases short, with 13 bases between. The DNA of the CDR3 is TGTGCCAGCAAGGGGACACCCTCCAATGAGCAGTTCTTC. Protein: CASKGTPSNEQFF.

This clone was seen once. The chain links TRBV27 to TRBJ1-2; D gene uncertain. V lost 2 bases and J 4 bases, leaving 11 bases between the germline ends. The CDR3 consists of 14 residues. From germline, CDR1 is MNHEY and CDR2 SMNVEV (reference sequence). DNA of the CDR3: TGTGCCAGCAGTTTAGACGCAAGCTTCTATGGCTACACCTTC. It encodes CASSLDASFYGYTF.

V is TRBV5-4 and J is TRBJ2-2; D gene uncertain. The CDR3 spans 12 residues. V gave up 0 bases and J gave up 6 bases, with 3 bases separating them. Germline V CDR1 and CDR2: SGHNT, YYREEE (reference sequence). The CDR3, as DNA: TGTGCCAGCAGCTTGGGTCCCGGGGAGCTGTTTTTT. This sequence encodes CASSLGPGELFF.

The rearrangement joins TRBV7-9 to TRBJ2-7; 9 nucleotides match TRBD1. The V gene's germline CDR1 is SEHNR and CDR2 FQNEAQ (reference sequence). This CDR3 has 15 residues. V dropped 3 bases and J dropped 7; count of bases not matched to a gene: 10. The CDR3 DNA reads as TGTGCCAGCAGCTTTGGGACAGGGTCGGTGAAGGAGCAGTACTTC. Protein: CASSFGTGSVKEQYF.

The rearrangement uses TRBV4-1 and TRBJ2-2; TRBD1 aligns across 10 bases. V shed 4 bases, J shed 7 bases, and the junction held 9 bases outside the gene matches. Germline V gene data show CDR1 as MGHRA and CDR2 as YSYEKL. The CDR3 runs 16 residues. In DNA form, the CDR3 reads TGCGCCAGCAGCCCCCGTAGACAGGGGGCTATCGGGGAGCTGTTTTTT. It specifies CASSPRRQGAIGELFF.

This clone was seen many times. This CDR3 reads CASSLGLGFGAATDEQFF. The CDR3 nucleotides are TGTGCCAGCAGCTTAGGCCTAGGGTTCGGGGCGGCCACGGATGAGCAGTTCTTC. The rearrangement links TRBV7-9 to TRBJ2-1; D might be TRBD1 or TRBD2, each matching 5 bases. Looked up from germline, CDR1 is SEHNR and CDR2 is FQNEAQ (reference sequence). This CDR3 has 18 amino acids. The germline V and J ends were trimmed by 1 base and 8 bases, with 24 bases remaining between them.

The chain employs TRBV14 and TRBJ2-1; no reliable D call. Looked up from germline, CDR1 is SGHDN and CDR2 is FVKESK. V was clipped by 4 bases and J by 5 bases, with 9 bases between them. This CDR3 is built from 13 residues. CDR3 bases: TGTGCCAGCAGCCCCTTTGTCCACAATGAGCAGTTCTTC. This translates into CASSPFVHNEQFF.

The chain links TRBV9 to TRBJ2-3; D uncertain. The CDR3 is 13 amino acids. CDR1 is SGDLS and CDR2 is YYNGEE in the germline V gene. Trimming left V 0 bases short and J 5 bases short, with 7 bases between. The chain's CDR3 is CASSVGPGDTQYF. The CDR3 nucleotides read TGTGCCAGCAGCGTAGGACCCGGAGATACGCAGTATTTT.